Reported below is one T cell receptor beta chain. This sample was included in a study of blood T cell repertoires in COVID-19. Study background: PBMCs, B-cell-depleted T cells, or T cells were the source of the cDNA or gDNA that made up the material.

The V and J ends lost 5 bases and 8 bases, in that order; junction bases with no gene match: 17. CDR3 size: 17 residues. Germline V gene sequence: CDR1 MDHEN, CDR2 SYDVKM. Original analysis: Amplification with reference gene primers provided the estimates of nucleated cell counts. Generated by immunoSEQ multiplex PCR, the TCRdb table keeps only in-frame clones and is missing some. V and J calls and clone size come straight from that table; D and trimming were deduced from the DNA. The sample has around 44,000 clones, 81% seen once. This receptor was obtained from a man aged 40-49 years with active or convalescent COVID-19. The chain is built from TRBV28 and TRBJ1-2, with TRBD1 matching 10 bases. The sequenced sample was peripheral blood. Here the CDR3 reads CASSLPLGQGSRGGYTF. The CDR3 DNA is TGTGCCAGCAGTCTCCCTCTGGGACAGGGGAGTCGGGGCGGCTACACCTTC.